This note documents a single TCR beta chain sequence. The data are from a study of OX40 agonist ivuxolimab in advanced cancers. Germline V gene sequence: CDR1 SGHNT, CDR2 YYREEE (reference sequence). The V and J ends lost 0 bases and 6 bases respectively, with 7 bases between them. The CDR3 runs 13 residues. TCRdb keeps only in-frame clones here, not all; method: immunoSEQ multiplex PCR. The table records about 64,000 clones, approximately 89% of them present only once. This receptor was taken from an adult with an advanced solid tumor such as melanoma, head and neck, liver or kidney cancer. The chain combines TRBV5-4 with TRBJ2-1; D not resolved. The sample here was CD4+ or CD8+ T cells sorted from blood, taken in a trial of the OX40 agonist ivuxolimab. CDR3 bases: TGTGCCAGCAGCTTGGACCTCGGCAATGAGCAGTTCTTC. It specifies CASSLDLGNEQFF.